This T cell receptor (beta chain) was sequenced in a study of T-cell memory formation after mild COVID-19. Study findings and constraints: Clones that contracted from day 15 to 85 were balanced CD4/CD8, while later expanders leaned CD4+.

This clonotype was picked up many times. The antigen is not known. TCRdb reanalysed the 5' RACE reads using MiXCR and keeps one entry per CDR3 protein. Counted here are around 27,000 distinct CDR3 sequences, about 8% occurring once; the ten biggest clones make up roughly an eighth. Germline CDR1 reads SGHNT; CDR2 reads YENEEA. Trimming shortened V by 6 bases and J by 0 bases, and 16 bases separated the two germline ends. This CDR3 is built from 16 residues. The sequence derives from an adult woman who had mild COVID-19 (a few samples of this study predate the infection). Cell type and time point are not known. The chain combines TRBV11-3 with TRBJ2-3; D is unclear. Sequencing was performed on PBMCs or a T cell subset sorted from them (not recorded which). The CDR3 reads CASSPFRISSTDTQYF. Here the CDR3 DNA reads TGTGCCAGCAGTCCTTTCAGGATTTCTAGCACAGATACGCAGTATTTT. The entire variable domain, with the rest obtained from reference TRBV11-3 and TRBJ2-3, is as follows: EAGVVQSPRYKIIEKKQPVAFWCNPISGHNTLYWYLQNLGQGPELLIRYENEEAVDDSQLPKDRFSAERLKGVDSTLKIQPAELGDSAVYLCASSPFRISSTDTQYFGPGTRLTVL.